The T cell receptor (beta chain) described here comes from a study of T cells after yellow fever vaccination. TCRdb re-called the 5' RACE reads with MiXCR, one entry per CDR3 protein. The repertoire has 450,000 to 550,000 distinct CDR3 sequences, over 15% of them found once; the top ten carry over 11%. This clonotype was seen only a few times. This sequence was found in a man in his thirties or forties who received the YFV17D yellow fever vaccine. This material consisted of PBMCs, taken 15 days after the yellow fever booster vaccination.

The CDR3 sequence: CASSLTAQETQYF. The DNA for the CDR3 is TGTGCCAGCAGTTTAACTGCTCAAGAGACCCAGTACTTC. The chain joins TRBV7-9 to TRBJ2-5, with D unresolved. Trimming took off 6 bases at V and 2 bases at J, with 10 bases between the two ends. The germline V gene has CDR1 SEHNR and CDR2 FQNEAQ (reference sequence). This CDR3 comprises 13 residues.